This TCR beta chain was captured by sequencing in a study of pediatric ulcerative colitis. The V gene lost 2 bases and the J gene lost 0 bases, with 7 bases spanning the gap. Germline V gene lookup returns CDR1 SGHTA and CDR2 FQGNSA. There are 14 residues in the CDR3. During colonoscopy, one to two rectal pinch biopsies were collected. TCRdb's copy holds only in-frame clones and misses some; the assay was immunoSEQ multiplex PCR. The table lists about 24,000 clones, approximately 71% of them singletons. Specimen: gut tissue. The chain is built from TRBV7-2 and TRBJ1-1; no definite D call. The clonotype was recovered from a boy younger than 18 with severe ulcerative colitis. The CDR3 reads CASSLTSLNTEAFF. CDR3 coding DNA: TGTGCCAGCAGCTTAACCAGTTTGAACACTGAAGCTTTCTTT.